The entry below describes one T cell receptor (beta chain). Its binding antigen is unknown. Base qualities are not provided; no much larger clone lies one nucleotide away. This entry is derived from a study of blood T cell repertoires in COVID-19 (dated by TCRdb to the early 2020s). Concerning the study at large: Samples covering the acute and convalescent phases of COVID-19 were provided by collaborators in the United States, Italy and Spain. HLA class I and class II types, where available, came from metadata supplied by the sample provider rather than from assay-based typing. The prospective study material was composed of cDNA or gDNA derived from T cells, B-cell-depleted T cells, or PBMCs. The samples were drawn from two sources: the first 160 participants of the ongoing ImmuneRACE study, and 950 to 1,500 subjects contributed by 6 global collaborators. Deeply sampled blood TCRbeta repertoires from subjects exposed to, actively infected with, or recovered from COVID-19 were included in the dataset. Nearly every sample came with metadata listing a de-identified subject ID, COVID-19 status, age in years and sex. The repertoires were released in a freely available public database intended as a resource for research on the immune response to SARS-CoV-2. What the work shows at the level of the full study, not this receptor alone: How much clinical and demographic metadata was included differed by source and by participant, and the metadata was provided uncurated.

Collaborating institutions collected whole blood in K2EDTA tubes following their own protocols. For TCRbeta analysis, collaborators shipped samples in one of three forms: frozen whole blood, isolated PBMCs, or DNA extracted from either of those sample types. V lost 2 bases and J lost 10 bases; the stretch between them is 11 bases long. CDR1 and CDR2, per the germline V gene, are SGDLS and YYNGEE. From its cysteine to its phenylalanine, the CDR3 spans 12 amino acids. CDR3 DNA only is kept here, 36 bases in frame from base 1. TCRbeta CDR3 regions were amplified from genomic DNA by means of the immunoSEQ Assay, a bias-controlled multiplex PCR. The source study handled its data this way. The number of nucleated cells in each sample was estimated by amplification of reference gene primers within the assay. To quantify the absolute abundance of each unique TCRbeta CDR3 rearrangement, sequence reads were collapsed and filtered. For each sample, productive Simpson clonality was calculated as the square root of Simpson's diversity index over productive rearrangements. Drawn from immuneACCESS, this table holds only the in-frame rearrangements with V and J called that TCRdb kept. Clones are partly lost; checked studies trace under half to an unresolved V gene and leave the rest unexplained. That table is the source of V, J and clone size, and D and trimming were worked out from the DNA. The sample profile shows 100,000 to 120,000 clones; approximately 85% of them were found once. In total, the top ten clones hold approximately 15% of the sample.

Recombination connected TRBV9 to TRBJ2-3; possibly the D gene is TRBD1, per 6 matching bases. The sample was peripheral blood. This TCR was recovered from a woman aged 60-70 years with acute or convalescent COVID-19. The DNA sequence is TGTGCCAGCAGCGTCACACAGGGTCCGCAGTATTTT. The resulting protein is CASSVTQGPQYF.